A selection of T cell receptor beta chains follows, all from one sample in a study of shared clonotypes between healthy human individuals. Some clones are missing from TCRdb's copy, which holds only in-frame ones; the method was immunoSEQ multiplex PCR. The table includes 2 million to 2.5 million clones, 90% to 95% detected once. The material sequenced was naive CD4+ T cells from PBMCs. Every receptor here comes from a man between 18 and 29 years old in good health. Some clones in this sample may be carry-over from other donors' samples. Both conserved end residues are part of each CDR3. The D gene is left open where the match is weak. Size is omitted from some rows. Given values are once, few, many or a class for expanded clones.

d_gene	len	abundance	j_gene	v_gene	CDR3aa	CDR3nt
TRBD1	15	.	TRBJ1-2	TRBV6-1	CASSERWTGEYGYTF	TGTGCCAGCAGTGAACGGTGGACAGGAGAATATGGCTACACCTTC
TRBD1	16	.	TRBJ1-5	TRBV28	CASSPTGRGLNQPQHF	TGTGCCAGCAGCCCCACGGGCAGGGGGCTTAATCAGCCCCAGCATTTT
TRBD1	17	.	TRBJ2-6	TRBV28	CASSAGQGGSGANVLTF	TGTGCCAGCAGTGCGGGACAGGGAGGCTCTGGGGCCAACGTCCTGACTTTC
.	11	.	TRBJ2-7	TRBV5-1	CASSSSYEQYF	TGCGCCAGCAGCTCTTCTTACGAGCAGTACTTC
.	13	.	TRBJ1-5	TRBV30	CAWSVQTNQPQHF	TGTGCCTGGAGTGTACAGACAAATCAGCCCCAGCATTTT
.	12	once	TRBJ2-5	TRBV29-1	CSVDRGQETQYF	TGCAGCGTTGATCGGGGTCAAGAGACCCAGTACTTC
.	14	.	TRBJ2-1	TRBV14	CASSLGARGNEQFF	TGTGCCAGCAGCCTAGGGGCGAGGGGCAATGAGCAGTTCTTC
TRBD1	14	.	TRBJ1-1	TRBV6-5	CASTADPGQGSAFF	TGTGCCAGCACCGCCGACCCGGGACAGGGATCGGCTTTCTTT
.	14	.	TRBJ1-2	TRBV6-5	CASSLTQDRYGYTF	TGTGCCAGCAGCCTTACACAGGATCGCTATGGCTACACCTTC
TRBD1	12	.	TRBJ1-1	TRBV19	CATNPGGELAFF	TGTGCCACCAACCCAGGGGGGGAACTAGCTTTCTTT
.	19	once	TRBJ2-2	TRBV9	CASSVGIGFTGVDTGELFF	TGTGCCAGCAGCGTAGGGATCGGTTTTACGGGCGTCGACACCGGGGAGCTGTTTTTT
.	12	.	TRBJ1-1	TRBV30	CAWSRGVSEAFF	TGTGCCTGGAGTAGGGGCGTGTCTGAAGCTTTCTTT
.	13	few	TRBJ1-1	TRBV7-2	CASSFHRATEAFF	TGTGCCAGCAGCTTCCACAGGGCCACTGAAGCTTTCTTT
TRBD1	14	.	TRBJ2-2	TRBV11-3	CASSKGQGTGELFF	TGTGCCAGCAGCAAGGGACAGGGAACCGGGGAGCTGTTTTTT
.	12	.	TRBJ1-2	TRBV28	CASSPVNYGYTF	TGTGCCAGTTCCCCGGTAAACTATGGCTACACCTTC
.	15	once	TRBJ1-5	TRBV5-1	CASSLGPGWGQPQHF	TGCGCCAGCAGCCTGGGCCCAGGGTGGGGTCAGCCCCAGCATTTT
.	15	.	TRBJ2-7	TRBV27	CASSPAGIGSYEQYF	TGTGCCAGCAGTCCAGCTGGGATCGGATCCTACGAGCAGTACTTC
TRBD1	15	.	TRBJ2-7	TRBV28	CASSLAGQGGYEQYF	TGTGCCAGCAGTTTAGCCGGACAGGGGGGCTACGAGCAGTACTTC
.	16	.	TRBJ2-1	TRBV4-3	CASSQELLTANNEQFF	TGCGCCAGCAGCCAAGAACTCCTGACAGCCAACAATGAGCAGTTCTTC
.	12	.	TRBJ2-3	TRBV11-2	CASSQSTDTQYF	TGTGCCAGCAGCCAGAGCACAGATACGCAGTATTTT
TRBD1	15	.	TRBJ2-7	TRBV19	CATKPSGQGAWEQYF	TGTGCCACCAAACCCTCGGGACAGGGGGCGTGGGAGCAGTACTTC
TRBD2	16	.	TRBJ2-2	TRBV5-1	CASSLVRGANTGELFF	TGCGCCAGCAGCTTGGTGCGGGGGGCGAACACCGGGGAGCTGTTTTTT
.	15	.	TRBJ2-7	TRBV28	CASSLPPPRGYEQYF	TGTGCCAGCAGTTTACCCCCCCCTCGCGGCTACGAGCAGTACTTC
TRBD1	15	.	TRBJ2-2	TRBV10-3	CAISADRGDTGELFF	TGTGCCATCAGTGCGGACAGGGGAGACACCGGGGAGCTGTTTTTT
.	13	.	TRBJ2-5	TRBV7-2	CASSQRVRETQYF	TGTGCCAGCAGCCAGAGGGTTAGAGAGACCCAGTACTTC
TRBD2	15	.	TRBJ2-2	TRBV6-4	CASSRLAGHTGELFF	TGTGCCAGCAGCAGACTAGCGGGACACACCGGGGAGCTGTTTTTT